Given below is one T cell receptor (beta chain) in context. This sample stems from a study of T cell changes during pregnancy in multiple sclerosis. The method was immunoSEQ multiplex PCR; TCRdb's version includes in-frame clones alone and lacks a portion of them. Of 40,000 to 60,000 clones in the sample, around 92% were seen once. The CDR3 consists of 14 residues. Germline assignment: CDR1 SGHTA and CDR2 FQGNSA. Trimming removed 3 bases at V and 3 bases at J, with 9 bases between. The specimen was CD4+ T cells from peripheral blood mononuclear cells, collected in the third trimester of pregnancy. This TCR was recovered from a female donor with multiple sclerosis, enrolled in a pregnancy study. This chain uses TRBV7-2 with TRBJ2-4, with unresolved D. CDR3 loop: CASSFGQYKNIQYF. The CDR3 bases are TGTGCCAGCAGCTTTGGCCAGTACAAAAACATTCAGTACTTC.